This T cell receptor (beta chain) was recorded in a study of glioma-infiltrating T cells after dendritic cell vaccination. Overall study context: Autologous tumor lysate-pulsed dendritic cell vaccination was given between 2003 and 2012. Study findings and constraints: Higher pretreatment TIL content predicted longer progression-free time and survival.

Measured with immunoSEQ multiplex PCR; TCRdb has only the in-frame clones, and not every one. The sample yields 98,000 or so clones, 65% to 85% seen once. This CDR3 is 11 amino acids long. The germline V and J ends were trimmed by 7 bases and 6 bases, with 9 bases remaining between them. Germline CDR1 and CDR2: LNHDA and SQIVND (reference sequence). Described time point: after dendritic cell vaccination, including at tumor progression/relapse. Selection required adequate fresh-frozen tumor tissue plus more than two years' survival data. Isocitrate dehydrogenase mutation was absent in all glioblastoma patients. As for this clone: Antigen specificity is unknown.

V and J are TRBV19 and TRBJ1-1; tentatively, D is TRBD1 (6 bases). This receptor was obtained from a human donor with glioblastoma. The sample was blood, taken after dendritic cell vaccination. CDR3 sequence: CASKAGAEAFF. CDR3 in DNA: TGTGCCAGTAAAGCAGGGGCTGAAGCTTTCTTT.